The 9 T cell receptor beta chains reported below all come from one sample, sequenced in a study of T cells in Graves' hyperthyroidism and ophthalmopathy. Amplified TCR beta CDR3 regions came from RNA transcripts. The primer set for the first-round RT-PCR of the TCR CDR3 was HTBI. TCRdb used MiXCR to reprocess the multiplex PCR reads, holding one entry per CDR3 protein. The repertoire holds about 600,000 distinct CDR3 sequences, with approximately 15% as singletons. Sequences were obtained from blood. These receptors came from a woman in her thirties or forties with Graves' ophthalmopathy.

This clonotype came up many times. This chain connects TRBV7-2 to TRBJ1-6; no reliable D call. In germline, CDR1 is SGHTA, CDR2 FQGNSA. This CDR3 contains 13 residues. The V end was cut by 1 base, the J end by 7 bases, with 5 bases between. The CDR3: CASSLDENSPLHF. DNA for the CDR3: TGTGCCAGCAGCTTAGACGAGAATTCACCCCTCCACTTT.

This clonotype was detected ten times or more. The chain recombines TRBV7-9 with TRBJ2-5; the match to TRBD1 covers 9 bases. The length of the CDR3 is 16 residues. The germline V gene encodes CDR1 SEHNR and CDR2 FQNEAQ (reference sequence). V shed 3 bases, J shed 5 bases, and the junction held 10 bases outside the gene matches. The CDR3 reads CASSFSPGQGRETQYF. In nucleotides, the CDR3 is TGTGCCAGCAGCTTCAGTCCGGGACAGGGTCGGGAGACCCAGTACTTC.

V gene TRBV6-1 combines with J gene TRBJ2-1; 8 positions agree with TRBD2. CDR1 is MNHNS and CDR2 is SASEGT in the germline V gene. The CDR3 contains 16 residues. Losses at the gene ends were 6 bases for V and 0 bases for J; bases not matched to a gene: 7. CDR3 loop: CASRETSAYSYNEQFF. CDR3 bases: TGTGCCAGCAGGGAGACTAGCGCCTACTCCTACAATGAGCAGTTCTTC.

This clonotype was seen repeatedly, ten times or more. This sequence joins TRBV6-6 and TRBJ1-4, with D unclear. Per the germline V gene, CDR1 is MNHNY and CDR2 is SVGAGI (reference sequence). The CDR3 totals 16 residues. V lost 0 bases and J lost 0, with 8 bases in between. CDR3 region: CASSYSKGSTNEKLFF. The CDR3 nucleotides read TGTGCCAGCAGTTACTCCAAGGGTTCAACTAATGAAAAACTGTTTTTT.

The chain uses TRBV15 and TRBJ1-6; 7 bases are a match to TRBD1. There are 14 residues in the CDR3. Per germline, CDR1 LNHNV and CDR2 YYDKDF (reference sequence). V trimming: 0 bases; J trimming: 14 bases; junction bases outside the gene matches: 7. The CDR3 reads CATSREPQGETLHF. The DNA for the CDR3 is TGTGCCACCAGCAGAGAACCGCAGGGGGAAACCCTCCACTTT.

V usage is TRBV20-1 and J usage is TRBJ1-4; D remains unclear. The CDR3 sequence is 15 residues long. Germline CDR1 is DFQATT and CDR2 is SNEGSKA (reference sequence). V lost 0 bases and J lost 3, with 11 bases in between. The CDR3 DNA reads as TGCAGTGCTAGAGATTCGACCCTAGCTAATGAAAAACTGTTTTTT. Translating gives CSARDSTLANEKLFF.

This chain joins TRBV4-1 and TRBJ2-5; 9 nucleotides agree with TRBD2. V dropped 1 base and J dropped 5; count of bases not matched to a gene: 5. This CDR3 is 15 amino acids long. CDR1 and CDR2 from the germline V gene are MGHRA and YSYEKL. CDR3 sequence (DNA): TGCGCCAGCAGCCAAGGGCGGGGGGGGCGGGAGACCCAGTACTTC. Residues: CASSQGRGGRETQYF.

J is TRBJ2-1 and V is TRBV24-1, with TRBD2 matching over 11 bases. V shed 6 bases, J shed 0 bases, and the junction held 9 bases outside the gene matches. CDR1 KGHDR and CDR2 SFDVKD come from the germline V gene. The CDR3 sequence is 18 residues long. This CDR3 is CATSPPLTSGSSYNEQFF. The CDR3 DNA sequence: TGTGCCACCAGTCCACCCCTTACTAGCGGGAGCTCCTACAATGAGCAGTTCTTC.

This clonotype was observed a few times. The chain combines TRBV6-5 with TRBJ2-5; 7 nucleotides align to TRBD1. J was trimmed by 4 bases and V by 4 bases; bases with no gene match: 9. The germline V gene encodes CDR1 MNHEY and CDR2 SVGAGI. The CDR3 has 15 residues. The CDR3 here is CASSSSRQGPETQYF. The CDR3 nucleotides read TGTGCCAGCAGTTCCTCGAGACAGGGCCCAGAGACCCAGTACTTC.